The 15 T cell receptor beta chains below were found in one sample sequenced in a study of cytomegalovirus exposure and HLA in healthy donors. Vbeta (60) and Jbeta (13) primers were used in the PCR. The assay was immunoSEQ multiplex PCR, and TCRdb's table has in-frame clones only and misses some. The sample consists of some 65,000 clones, about 72% of them appearing once. Sequencing was performed on PBMCs. These receptor sequences come from a man aged 45-65 years in good health and CMV-seropositive.

The chain carries TRBV7-8 and TRBJ2-1, with D possibly TRBD1 on 5 matching bases. Germline values: CDR1 SGHVS, CDR2 FQNEAQ. Trimming removed 7 bases at V and 4 bases at J, with 17 bases between. The CDR3 is made up of 15 amino acids. CDR3 bases: TGTGCCAGCACTTCTCAAGGGGATCCTTACAATGAGCAGTTCTTC. Encoded protein: CASTSQGDPYNEQFF.

The genes are TRBV19 and TRBJ1-2, with TRBD1 matching over 8 bases. Germline V lookup: CDR1 LNHDA, CDR2 SQIVND (reference sequence). The CDR3 spans 13 residues. Trimming cost V 6 bases and J 6 bases; bases outside gene matches: 6. The CDR3 is CASSPDRGDGYTF. Here the CDR3 DNA reads TGTGCCAGTAGCCCCGACAGGGGCGATGGCTACACCTTC.

In regard to this clone: The junction departs from the called germline gene at one end, perhaps through a read error. The CDR3 DNA reads as TGCGCCAGTGCCATCGGGGGGCCCTCCTCCGAGCAGTACTTC. It is translated as CASAIGGPSSEQYF. The J gene is TRBJ2-7, the V gene TRBV10-1, with D maybe TRBD2 (7 bases). The germline V gene encodes CDR1 WNHNN and CDR2 SYGVQD (reference sequence). This CDR3 region has 14 residues.

The chain links TRBV10-3 to TRBJ1-1; possible D gene TRBD1, 6 bases. This CDR3 is 14 amino acids long. Between the trimmed V and J ends, which lost 7 bases and 1 base, there was a span of 13 bases. Germline loops: CDR1 ENHRY, CDR2 SYGVKD. CDR3 coding DNA: TGTGCCATCACCTCGGGACAAACGAACACTGAAGCTTTCTTT. It is translated as CAITSGQTNTEAFF.

The chain joins TRBV5-3 to TRBJ2-5; 8 nucleotides agree with TRBD2. TRBV5-3 is known as an ORF, though its function is uncertain. This CDR3 region has 17 residues. The J segment lost 2 bases and the V segment lost 3 bases, leaving 12 bases of the junction unmatched. The CDR3 DNA reads as TGTGCCAGAAGCTGCCCCCCGCGGGGGGCTAGGCAAGAGACCCAGTACTTC. Protein sequence: CARSCPPRGARQETQYF.

A word on this clone: Germline is not matched at one junction end, which may reflect a read error. The chain combines TRBV7-9 with TRBJ2-2; a weak D match, TRBD1 (5 bases). The CDR3 is 17 amino acids. Germline V lookup: CDR1 SEHNR, CDR2 FQNEAQ (reference sequence). In nucleotides, the CDR3 is TGTTCCAGCAGCTCACCCCCCCAACCAGGGAACGCCGGGGAGCTGTTTTTT. Residues: CSSSSPPQPGNAGELFF.

CDR3 coding DNA: TGTGCCAGCAGTGAAAGGGGGTGGAGGACCTACGAGCAGTACTTC. Its protein is CASSERGWRTYEQYF. The chain links TRBV25-1 to TRBJ2-7; a possible D gene is TRBD1 (6 bases). The CDR3 sequence is 15 residues long. With 2 bases removed from V and 2 bases from J, the gap between germline ends came to 13 bases. Germline V gene sequence: CDR1 MGHDK, CDR2 SYGVNS.

This sequence joins TRBV7-9 and TRBJ1-4, with D possibly being TRBD1 (6 bases). The length of the CDR3 is 15 residues. The V and J ends lost 2 bases and 7 bases respectively, with 14 bases between them. Germline values: CDR1 SEHNR, CDR2 FQNEAQ (reference sequence). CDR3 sequence (DNA): TGTGCCAGCAGCTTATTACAGGGTGGCGGTGAAAAACTGTTTTTT. Protein sequence: CASSLLQGGGEKLFF.

V usage is TRBV5-6 and J usage is TRBJ1-1; TRBD1 might be the D (5 bases). The CDR3 contains 12 residues. The ends were cut back, 4 bases at V and 4 bases at J, with 8 bases in the middle. CDR1 is SGHDT and CDR2 is YYEEEE in the germline V gene. The CDR3 DNA follows: TGTGCCAGCAGCCGGGGGGGCACTGAAGCTTTCTTT. Encoded protein: CASSRGGTEAFF.

The chain has TRBV29-1 and TRBJ2-3, with a tentative D call TRBD1 (6 bases). The length of the CDR3 is 15 residues. CDR1 and CDR2 (germline): SQVTM, ANQGSEA. Trimming removed 3 bases at V and 3 bases at J, with 16 bases between. The CDR3 loop is CSVDSVQGHTDTQYF. The CDR3 DNA is TGCAGCGTTGATTCTGTACAGGGACATACAGATACGCAGTATTTT.

V is TRBV28 and J is TRBJ2-3, with 8 bases that match TRBD2. The germline V gene encodes CDR1 MDHEN and CDR2 SYDVKM. The CDR3 loop spans 15 amino acids. J was trimmed by 6 bases and V by 4 bases; bases with no gene match: 9. CDR3 DNA sequence: TGTGCCAGCAGTTCGGGAGGGCTAGAGGGGGATACGCAGTATTTT. Translation: CASSSGGLEGDTQYF.

The gene calls are TRBV27 and TRBJ2-1, with TRBD2 identical over 9 bases. CDR1 is MNHEY and CDR2 is SMNVEV in the germline V gene (reference sequence). After removal of 0 bases from V and 7 bases from J, the junction contained 16 bases not matched to a gene. This CDR3 has 19 amino acids. Written as DNA, the CDR3 is TGTGCCAGCAGTTTATCACGATCGTCCTCAGGACTAGCGTGGAATGAGCAGTTCTTC. This encodes CASSLSRSSSGLAWNEQFF.

V usage is TRBV7-2 and J usage is TRBJ2-7; TRBD2 agrees at 12 bases. The CDR3 length is 18 residues. Per the germline V gene, CDR1 is SGHTA and CDR2 is FQGNSA. The V segment lost 5 bases and the J segment 0 bases; nucleotides outside the gene matches: 11. Written as DNA, the CDR3 is TGTGCCAGCAGCCCTCAGGTGGCTAGCGGGAGGGGCTCCTACGAGCAGTACTTC. Protein: CASSPQVASGRGSYEQYF.

Comments on this clone: Other nucleotide sequences in the sample specify the same CDR3. This chain connects TRBV10-3 to TRBJ1-5, with 7 bases matching TRBD1. The CDR3 runs to 14 residues. The germline V gene encodes CDR1 ENHRY and CDR2 SYGVKD. V shed 0 bases and J 4 bases; nucleotides not matched to a gene: 0. For the CDR3, the DNA is TGTGCCATCAGTGAGTCGACAGGGAATCAGCCCCAGCATTTT. As protein: CAISESTGNQPQHF.

The chain has TRBV6-5 and TRBJ2-1, with D possibly matching TRBD2 (6 bases). V lost 6 bases and J 9 bases, leaving 12 bases between the germline ends. The CDR3 has 12 amino acids. Germline loops: CDR1 MNHEY, CDR2 SVGAGI. CDR3 sequence reads: CASSDGGGEQFF. CDR3 nucleotides: TGTGCCAGCAGCGACGGGGGTGGTGAGCAGTTCTTC.